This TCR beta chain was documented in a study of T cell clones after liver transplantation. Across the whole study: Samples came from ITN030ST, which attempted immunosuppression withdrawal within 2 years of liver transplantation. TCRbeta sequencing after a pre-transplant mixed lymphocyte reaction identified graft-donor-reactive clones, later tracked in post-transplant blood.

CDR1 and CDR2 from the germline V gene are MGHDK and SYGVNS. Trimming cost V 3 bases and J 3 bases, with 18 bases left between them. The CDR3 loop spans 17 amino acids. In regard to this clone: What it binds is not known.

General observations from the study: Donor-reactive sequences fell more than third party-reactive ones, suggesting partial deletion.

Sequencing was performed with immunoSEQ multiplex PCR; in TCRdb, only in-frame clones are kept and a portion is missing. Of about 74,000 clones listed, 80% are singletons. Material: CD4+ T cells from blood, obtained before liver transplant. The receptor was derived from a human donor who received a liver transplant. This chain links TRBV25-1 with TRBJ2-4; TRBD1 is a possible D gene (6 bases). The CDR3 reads CASSETQGKGDKNIQYF. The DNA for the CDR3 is TGTGCCAGCAGTGAGACCCAGGGTAAGGGGGACAAAAACATTCAGTACTTC.